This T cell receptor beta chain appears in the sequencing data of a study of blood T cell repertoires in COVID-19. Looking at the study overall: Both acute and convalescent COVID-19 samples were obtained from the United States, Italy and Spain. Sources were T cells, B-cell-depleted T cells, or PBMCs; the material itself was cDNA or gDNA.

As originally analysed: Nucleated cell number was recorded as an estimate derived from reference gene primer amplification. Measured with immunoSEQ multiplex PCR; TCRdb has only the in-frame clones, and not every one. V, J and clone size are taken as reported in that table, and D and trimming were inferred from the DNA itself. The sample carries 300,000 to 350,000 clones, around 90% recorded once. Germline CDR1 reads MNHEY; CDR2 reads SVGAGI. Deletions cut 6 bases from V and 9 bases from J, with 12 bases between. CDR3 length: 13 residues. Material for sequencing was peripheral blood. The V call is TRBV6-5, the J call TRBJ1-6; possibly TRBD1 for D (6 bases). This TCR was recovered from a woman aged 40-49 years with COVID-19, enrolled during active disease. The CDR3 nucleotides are TGTGCCAGCAGGGACAGTTGGCGTTCACCCCTCCACTTT. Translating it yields CASRDSWRSPLHF.